This T cell receptor beta chain was identified in a study of shared clonotypes between healthy human individuals. CDR1 and CDR2 (germline): LGHNT, FRNRAP. The CDR3 is 16 amino acids. After removal of 7 bases from V and 4 bases from J, the junction contained 15 bases not matched to a gene. Profiled with immunoSEQ multiplex PCR; TCRdb holds only in-frame clones, not every one. The table records 2 million to 2.5 million clones, approximately 95% of them present only once. What was sequenced was naive CD4+ T cells from PBMCs. Subset reported: CD45RA+ positively selected. The chain links TRBV12-5 to TRBJ1-2; 7 bases line up with TRBD1. This sequence originates from a man younger than 35 in good health. Some clones in this sample may be carry-over from other donors' samples. The CDR3 here is CASVLRRGHLIYGYTF. CDR3 DNA: TGTGCTAGTGTCCTGAGGAGGGGGCACCTTATCTATGGCTACACCTTC.